These T cell receptor beta chains were read from a single sample in a study of cytomegalovirus exposure and HLA in healthy donors. Sequenced by immunoSEQ multiplex PCR; TCRdb stores in-frame clones only, minus some. The sample lists around 100,000 clones; roughly three quarters were seen once. The sample comprised PBMCs. The receptors here all came from a woman in her fifties or sixties in good health and CMV-seropositive. Each CDR3 is given with its conserved first and last residue. A D gene is named only where the DNA matches it firmly. Some rows mark clone size as missing; the rest say once, few, many or name a class of expanded clone.

size | J | V | D | CDR3 | DNA
NA | TRBJ1-2 | TRBV5-1 | NA | CASSLEVGANYGYTF | TGCGCCAGCAGCTTGGAGGTGGGGGCGAACTATGGCTACACCTTC
NA | TRBJ1-1 | TRBV6-5 | NA | CASRPSGGNTEAFF | TGTGCCAGCAGGCCCTCCGGGGGGAACACTGAAGCTTTCTTT
NA | TRBJ2-7 | TRBV14 | TRBD2 | CASSQVRTSSSYEQYF | TGTGCCAGCAGCCAGGTCCGGACTAGCTCCTCCTACGAGCAGTACTTC
once | TRBJ2-3 | TRBV29-1 | TRBD2 | CSVAGTSGRNTQYF | TGCAGCGTAGCCGGGACTAGCGGGAGGAATACGCAGTATTTT
NA | TRBJ2-5 | TRBV6-1 | TRBD2 | CASRPGGSIETQYF | TGTGCCAGTCGCCCCGGCGGGAGTATAGAGACCCAGTACTTC
few | TRBJ1-1 | TRBV11-2 | NA | CASSRNPGVARTEAFF | TGTGCCAGCAGCAGAAACCCGGGAGTCGCGAGGACTGAAGCTTTCTTT
NA | TRBJ2-7 | TRBV19 | TRBD2 | CASSSGMNLYEQYF | TGTGCCAGTTCTAGCGGGATGAACCTATACGAGCAGTACTTC
NA | TRBJ2-1 | TRBV11-3 | NA | CASSFRREEQFF | TGTGCCAGCAGCTTTAGACGGGAGGAGCAGTTCTTC
NA | TRBJ1-5 | TRBV2 | NA | CASSEARDQPQHF | TGTGCCAGCAGTGAAGCTCGGGATCAGCCCCAGCATTTT
once | TRBJ1-1 | TRBV6-6 | NA | CASSILRGTEAFF | TGTGCCAGCAGTATTCTGCGGGGGACTGAAGCTTTCTTT
NA | TRBJ2-1 | TRBV5-4 | TRBD2 | CASSPGTSNEQFF | TGTGCCAGCAGCCCCGGGACTAGCAATGAGCAGTTCTTC
once | TRBJ2-1 | TRBV7-9 | TRBD2 | CASRPTGRDNEQFF | TGTGCCAGCAGACCGACCGGGAGGGACAATGAGCAGTTCTTC
few | TRBJ2-1 | TRBV29-1 | TRBD2 | CSVEEPSGSSYNEQFF | TGCAGCGTTGAAGAGCCCAGCGGGAGCTCCTACAATGAGCAGTTCTTC
NA | TRBJ1-5 | TRBV19 | NA | CASHPAGDYSQPQHF | TGTGCCAGCCATCCCGCAGGGGACTATAGTCAGCCCCAGCATTTT
NA | TRBJ2-7 | TRBV27 | NA | CASSLSWGPYEQYF | TGTGCCAGCAGTTTATCGTGGGGCCCCTACGAGCAGTACTTC
NA | TRBJ2-3 | TRBV5-4 | TRBD1 | CASSSGPGQGGTDTQYF | TGTGCCAGCAGCTCCGGCCCGGGACAGGGGGGCACAGATACGCAGTATTTT
NA | TRBJ2-2 | TRBV19 | TRBD1 | CASRGQGSPGELFF | TGTGCCAGTAGGGGACAGGGATCCCCCGGGGAGCTGTTTTTT
few | TRBJ2-7 | TRBV4-1 | TRBD2 | CASSQEATSGTYEQYF | TGCGCCAGCAGCCAAGAGGCAACTAGCGGGACCTACGAGCAGTACTTC
NA | TRBJ1-2 | TRBV29-1 | NA | CSARRDSLNYGYTF | TGCAGCGCCCGCCGGGACTCCCTTAACTACGGCTACACCTTC
NA | TRBJ2-7 | TRBV19 | NA | CASSLGAGEQYF | TGTGCCAGTAGTCTTGGGGCCGGGGAGCAGTACTTC
NA | TRBJ2-1 | TRBV10-3 | NA | CAIRLLGNEQFF | TGTGCCATCAGACTACTGGGCAATGAGCAGTTCTTC
NA | TRBJ2-1 | TRBV27 | NA | CASSLSRRGNEQFF | TGTGCCAGCAGTTTATCGAGGAGGGGCAATGAGCAGTTCTTC
NA | TRBJ2-2 | TRBV7-3 | NA | CASSSTDTGELFF | TGTGCCAGCAGTTCCACGGACACCGGGGAGCTGTTTTTT
NA | TRBJ2-7 | TRBV27 | NA | CASSSYNYEQYF | TGTGCCAGCAGTTCGTACAACTACGAGCAGTACTTC
many | TRBJ2-7 | TRBV2 | TRBD2 | CASSLSGSKAYEQYF | TGTGCCAGCAGTCTAAGCGGGAGTAAAGCCTACGAGCAGTACTTC
NA | TRBJ2-7 | TRBV29-1 | NA | CSVVDIEPYNEHF | TGCAGCGTTGTTGACATCGAGCCCTACAATGAGCACTTC